This TCR beta chain appears in the sequencing data of a study of T cells in localized non-small cell lung cancer. About this clone: Its specificity is not known.

Study-wide findings and caveats: Sequencing was restricted to one tumor region; therefore, heterogeneity remains possible. Measurement of T cell clonality placed uninvolved adjacent lung highest, above the level in tumor. Density of T cells in blood, when higher, went with longer overall survival.

TCRdb keeps only in-frame clones here, not all; method: immunoSEQ multiplex PCR. Of some 26,000 clones in the sample, roughly 90% were seen once. Germline V gives CDR1 SGHRS, CDR2 YFSETQ. This CDR3 region has 13 residues. The V end lost 4 bases, the J end lost 5 bases, and 13 bases lay between the germline ends. This sequence was found in a woman aged 18 to 55 with stage I lung adenocarcinoma. Here the sequenced sample was peripheral blood, taken before any cancer treatment. The genes are TRBV5-1 and TRBJ2-7, with no clear D. The CDR3: CASSRGSRNEQYF. The DNA for the CDR3 is TGCGCCAGCAGCCGCGGCTCGCGGAACGAGCAGTACTTC.